This T cell receptor beta chain was captured in a study of blood T cell repertoires in COVID-19. Looking at the study overall: COVID-19 samples from acute and convalescent phases originated in the United States, Italy and Spain.

Clinical history as reported by participants underpinned cohort assignment. Two negative PCRs, clearance, or symptom resolution characterized the recovered Cohort 3 donors. Clones were read by immunoSEQ multiplex PCR, and TCRdb kept only the in-frame ones, dropping some. The table records fewer than 600,000 clones, 88% of them present only once. This CDR3 contains 18 residues. The germline V gene encodes CDR1 LGHNA and CDR2 YNFKEQ. Losses at the gene ends were 0 bases for V and 0 bases for J; bases not matched to a gene: 8. The sequence derives from a woman between 35 and 50 years old who had recovered from COVID-19. The sample was PBMCs or T cells enriched from blood (not recorded which). This chain connects TRBV4-2 to TRBJ2-3; TRBD2 matches at 8 bases. The chain's CDR3 is CASSQDWTLAASTDTQYF. The DNA for the CDR3 is TGTGCCAGCAGCCAAGATTGGACACTAGCGGCTAGCACAGATACGCAGTATTTT.